These 2 T cell receptor beta chains were sequenced from one sample in a study of T cells in Graves' hyperthyroidism and ophthalmopathy. RNA transcripts provided the source from which TCR beta CDR3 regions were amplified. A first-round RT-PCR of the TCR CDR3 used the HTBI primer set. Via MiXCR, TCRdb re-called the multiplex PCR reads, giving one row per CDR3 protein. Altogether under 650,000 distinct CDR3 sequences are present, around 15% being singletons, with the ten largest covering less than 4.5%. Sequenced sample: blood. The receptors originated from a woman in her 30s with Graves' hyperthyroidism.

V gene TRBV6-1 combines with J gene TRBJ1-2; tentatively, D is TRBD1 (5 bases). Between the trimmed V and J ends, which lost 6 bases and 0 bases, there was a span of 14 bases. Germline lookup yields CDR1 MNHNS and CDR2 SASEGT. CDR3 length: 15 amino acids. This CDR3 is CASRASGSANYGYTF. DNA for the CDR3: TGTGCCAGCAGGGCCTCAGGGTCGGCTAACTATGGCTACACCTTC.

This clonotype was counted ten times or more. The rearrangement joins TRBV28 to TRBJ2-7; 11 bases match TRBD1. From germline, CDR1 is MDHEN and CDR2 SYDVKM. The CDR3 is made up of 17 amino acids. The trim removed 2 bases at V and 3 bases at J, leaving 9 bases unmatched. Here the CDR3 DNA reads TGTGCCAGCAGTTTACTGGGGACAGGGGGGCTAGGCTACGAGCAGTACTTC. It specifies CASSLLGTGGLGYEQYF. Complete variable domain (other parts from reference TRBV28 and TRBJ2-7): DVKVTQSSRYLVKRTGEKVFLECVQDMDHENMFWYRQDPGLGLRLIYFSYDVKMKEKGDIPEGYSVSREKKERFSLILESASTNQTSMYLCASSLLGTGGLGYEQYFGPGTRLTVT.